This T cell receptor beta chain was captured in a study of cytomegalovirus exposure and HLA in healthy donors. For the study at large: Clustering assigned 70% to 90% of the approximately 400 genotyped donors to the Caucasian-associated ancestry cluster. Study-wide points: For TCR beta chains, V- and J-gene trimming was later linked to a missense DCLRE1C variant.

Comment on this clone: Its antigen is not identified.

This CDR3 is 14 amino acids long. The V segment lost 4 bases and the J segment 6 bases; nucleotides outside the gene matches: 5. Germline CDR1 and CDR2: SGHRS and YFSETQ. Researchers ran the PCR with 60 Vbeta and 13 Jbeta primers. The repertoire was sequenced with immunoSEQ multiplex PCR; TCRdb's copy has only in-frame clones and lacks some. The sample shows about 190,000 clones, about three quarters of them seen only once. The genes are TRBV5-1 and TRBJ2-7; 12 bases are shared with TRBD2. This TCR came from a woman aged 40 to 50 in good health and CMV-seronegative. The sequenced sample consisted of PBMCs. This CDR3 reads CASSQTSGSSEQYF. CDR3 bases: TGCGCCAGCAGCCAGACTAGCGGGAGTAGCGAGCAGTACTTC. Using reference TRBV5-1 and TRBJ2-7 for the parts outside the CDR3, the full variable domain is KAGVTQTPRYLIKTRGQQVTLSCSPISGHRSVSWYQQTPGQGLQFLFEYFSETQRNKGNFPGRFSGRQFSNSRSEMNVSTLELGDSALYLCASSQTSGSSEQYFGPGTRLTVT.